This TCR beta chain was documented in a study of blood T cells in healthy people across ages. At the level of the study: Using template switching, researchers captured about one barcoded beta molecule for each two T cells. Study-wide findings and caveats: Both higher diversity and more naive CD4+ cells marked long-lived donors when set against aged donors.

The V and J ends lost 0 bases and 7 bases respectively, with 9 bases between them. CDR1 is LGHDT and CDR2 is YNNKEL in the germline V gene (reference sequence). This CDR3 has 13 residues. Total RNA, at least 6 micrograms per sample, was extracted from PBMCs. As concerns this clonotype: As yet, its antigen is unknown.

Combining a sample-barcoded 5' primer with a J-beta primer mix, a second PCR ran for roughly 7 to 12 cycles. A single record per CDR3 protein comes from TCRdb applying MiXCR to the 5' RACE reads. The repertoire includes 650,000 to 1,000,000 distinct CDR3 sequences, about 37% of them detected once, and over 10% sits in the top ten. Material: blood. V usage is TRBV3-1 and J usage is TRBJ1-2, with a tentative D call TRBD1 (5 bases). The TCR originated in a man between 18 and 35 years old in good health. In nucleotides, the CDR3 is TGTGCCAGCAGCCAAGATTCCGGGACTGGCTACACCTTC. This translates into CASSQDSGTGYTF.